Below are 21 T cell receptor beta chains sequenced from a single sample in a study of OX40 agonist ivuxolimab in advanced cancers. Here immunoSEQ multiplex PCR was the method, and the copy in TCRdb shows in-frame clones only, minus some. The sample records under 80,000 clones, 75% to 90% being singletons. Sample: CD4+ or CD8+ T cells sorted from blood, taken in a trial of the OX40 agonist ivuxolimab. All receptors come from an adult with an advanced solid tumor such as melanoma, head and neck, liver or kidney cancer.

The chain is built from TRBV4-3 and TRBJ2-5; 10 nucleotides line up with TRBD2. CDR1 LGHNA and CDR2 YSLEER come from the germline V gene. The CDR3 loop spans 16 amino acids. V lost 0 bases to trimming and J lost 5 bases; unmatched junction nucleotides: 6. The CDR3 DNA follows: TGCGCCAGCAGCCAAGATGCAGCGGGAGGGCTCGAGACCCAGTACTTC. This codes for CASSQDAAGGLETQYF.

The count of this clone is one. V usage is TRBV5-4 and J usage is TRBJ2-1; D gene ambiguous. This CDR3 has 14 residues. Germline V gene data show CDR1 as SGHNT and CDR2 as YYREEE (reference sequence). Trimming left V 2 bases short and J 1 base short, with 7 bases between. The CDR3: CASSLDTSYNEQFF. The CDR3 coding sequence is TGTGCCAGCAGCTTAGACACTTCCTACAATGAGCAGTTCTTC.

The J gene is TRBJ1-5, the V gene TRBV11-2; 7 bases agree with TRBD1. The CDR3 loop spans 14 amino acids. The J segment lost 2 bases and the V segment lost 5 bases, leaving 3 bases of the junction unmatched. Per germline, CDR1 SGHAT and CDR2 FQNNGV. CDR3 DNA: TGTGCCAGCAGCCCCGGGACAGGCAATCAGCCCCAGCATTTT. Amino acids: CASSPGTGNQPQHF.

This chain links TRBV18 with TRBJ2-1; 14 positions match TRBD2. CDR3 length: 16 residues. V dropped 0 bases and J dropped 8; count of bases not matched to a gene: 3. Germline V gene data show CDR1 as KGHSH and CDR2 as LQKENI. Here the CDR3 reads CASSPPRGLAGDEQFF. The CDR3 DNA follows: TGTGCCAGCTCACCACCCCGGGGACTAGCGGGAGATGAGCAGTTCTTC.

This clone was detected once. The rearrangement uses TRBV6-5 and TRBJ2-7; 9 positions match TRBD1. This CDR3 contains 14 residues. Germline CDR1 reads MNHEY; CDR2 reads SVGAGI. Trimming took 6 bases from V and 2 from J; bases not matched to a gene: 5. The CDR3 sequence is CASRSGTGTYEQYF. The CDR3 coding sequence is TGTGCCAGCAGGTCCGGGACAGGGACCTACGAGCAGTACTTC.

V usage is TRBV27 and J usage is TRBJ2-5; 8 bases are shared with TRBD2. CDR1 is MNHEY and CDR2 is SMNVEV in the germline V gene (reference sequence). With 0 bases clipped from V and 2 bases from J, the junction kept 5 bases outside the gene matches. This CDR3 comprises 16 residues. The CDR3 sequence is CASSLSRTGGQETQYF. The CDR3 coding sequence is TGTGCCAGCAGTTTATCAAGGACGGGGGGGCAAGAGACCCAGTACTTC.

The CDR3 loop reads CASSPPGKSSGNTIYF. CDR3 in DNA: TGTGCCAGCTCACCACCTGGAAAAAGCTCTGGAAACACCATATATTTT. The rearrangement links TRBV18 to TRBJ1-3; unclear D gene. Trimming stripped 0 bases from V and 0 bases from J, with 9 bases between. CDR1 and CDR2 (germline): KGHSH, LQKENI. CDR3 length: 16 amino acids.

In its sample, this clone was seen a few times. The V gene is TRBV6-5, the J gene TRBJ1-2; 9 bases are a match to TRBD1. The germline CDR1 and CDR2 sequences are MNHEY and SVGAGI. V lost 0 bases to trimming and J lost 6 bases; unmatched junction nucleotides: 8. The CDR3 runs 16 residues. CDR3 amino acids: CASSYSIGGQGNGYTF. DNA of the CDR3: TGTGCCAGCAGTTACTCGATCGGTGGACAGGGGAATGGCTACACCTTC.

This sequence joins TRBV7-2 and TRBJ2-5; possible D gene TRBD1, 5 bases. Deletions cut 1 base from V and 4 bases from J, with 7 bases between. In germline, CDR1 is SGHTA, CDR2 FQGNSA. The CDR3 contains 13 residues. CDR3 sequence: CASSLGTGETQYF. The CDR3 DNA sequence: TGTGCCAGCAGCTTAGGAACAGGAGAGACCCAGTACTTC. The full variable domain, completed using reference TRBV7-2 and TRBJ2-5, is GAGVSQSPSNKVTEKGKDVELRCDPISGHTALYWYRQSLGQGLEFLIYFQGNSAPDKSGLPSDRFSAERTGGSVSTLTIQRTQQEDSAVYLCASSLGTGETQYFGPGTRLLVL.

This clone has a single count. The chain couples TRBV10-2 to TRBJ1-2, with a weak D call TRBD1 (6 bases). The CDR3 sequence is 15 residues long. Trimming removed 5 bases from V and 7 bases from J, with 20 bases in between. The germline gives CDR1 WSHSY, CDR2 SAAADI. CDR3 in DNA: TGCGCCAGCAGTCAAGTCTTCCGGACAGTCGCTGGCTACACCTTC. Protein product: CASSQVFRTVAGYTF.

The genes are TRBV29-1 and TRBJ2-1; 11 bases fit TRBD2. CDR3 length equals 13 residues. Germline values: CDR1 SQVTM, CDR2 ANQGSEA. V was pared by 7 bases and J by 6 bases, with 5 bases of the junction left unmatched. CDR3 sequence (DNA): TGCAGCGGCACGACTAGCGGGGCCAATGAGCAGTTCTTC. As protein: CSGTTSGANEQFF.

This chain joins TRBV18 and TRBJ2-2; no firm D call. The CDR3 loop spans 17 amino acids. Germline V gene data show CDR1 as KGHSH and CDR2 as LQKENI. V was pared by 0 bases and J by 0 bases, with 11 bases between. The chain's CDR3 is CASSPPGQVANTGELFF. As DNA, the CDR3 is TGTGCCAGCTCACCACCTGGCCAGGTCGCGAACACCGGGGAGCTGTTTTTT.

The J gene is TRBJ1-2, the V gene TRBV4-3, with 7 bases that match TRBD1. Per the germline V gene, CDR1 is LGHNA and CDR2 is YSLEER. The CDR3 runs to 17 residues. With V trimmed by 3 bases and J by 4 bases, 14 bases remained unmatched. CDR3 nucleotides: TGCGCCAGCAGCCACTCGAACAGGGGCGACGATCCCTATGGCTACACCTTC. This translates into CASSHSNRGDDPYGYTF.

This clone was detected only once. V gene TRBV6-1 combines with J gene TRBJ1-4; no reliable D call. V lost 1 base to trimming and J lost 6 bases, with 12 bases between them. Germline V CDR1 and CDR2: MNHNS, SASEGT. CDR3 length: 15 amino acids. CDR3 residues: CASSEVLGSHEKLFF. In DNA, the CDR3 is TGTGCCAGCAGTGAAGTTCTGGGATCCCATGAAAAACTGTTTTTT.

V is TRBV6-5 and J is TRBJ1-2, with D possibly being TRBD1 (5 bases). Germline lookup yields CDR1 MNHEY and CDR2 SVGAGI. V was shortened by 2 bases and J by 4 bases, with 14 bases between the two germline ends. The CDR3 consists of 15 residues. The CDR3 is CASSYQTGTGYGYTF. CDR3 coding DNA: TGTGCCAGCAGTTACCAGACCGGGACGGGCTATGGCTACACCTTC.

The rearrangement links TRBV18 to TRBJ1-5, with D possibly being TRBD1 (6 bases). The germline V gene has CDR1 KGHSH and CDR2 LQKENI. The CDR3 totals 17 residues. Trimming stripped 2 bases from V and 2 bases from J, with 16 bases between. CDR3 nucleotides: TGTGCCAGCTCACCAAACGAACGTTCAGGGGGCAATCAGCCCCAGCATTTT. This translates into CASSPNERSGGNQPQHF. Together with reference TRBV18 and TRBJ1-5, the CDR3 gives the full variable domain: NAGVMQNPRHLVRRRGQEARLRCSPMKGHSHVYWYRQLPEEGLKFMVYLQKENIIDESGMPKERFSAEFPKEGPSILRIQQVVRGDSAAYFCASSPNERSGGNQPQHFGDGTRLSIL.

The gene calls are TRBV28 and TRBJ2-4; D uncertain. The CDR3 is 13 residues long. The germline gives CDR1 MDHEN, CDR2 SYDVKM. The ends were cut back, 3 bases at V and 6 bases at J, with 9 bases in the middle. The DNA for the CDR3 is TGTGCCAGCAGTTTTAGGATATTAAACATTCAGTACTTC. Its protein is CASSFRILNIQYF.

The rearrangement links TRBV4-3 to TRBJ1-6; D ambiguous. Per germline, CDR1 LGHNA and CDR2 YSLEER. This CDR3 is 16 amino acids long. Trimming removed 4 bases at V and 6 bases at J, with 16 bases between. CDR3 residues: CASSPTPWTGNSPLHF. The CDR3 coding sequence is TGCGCCAGCAGCCCGACCCCCTGGACGGGTAATTCACCCCTCCACTTT.

V is TRBV27 and J is TRBJ1-2; the match to TRBD1 covers 7 bases. The V segment lost 5 bases and the J segment 4 bases; nucleotides outside the gene matches: 7. Per germline, CDR1 MNHEY and CDR2 SMNVEV (reference sequence). The CDR3 covers 14 residues. CDR3 sequence (DNA): TGTGCCAGCAGTCCCCGACAGGGTGCCTATGGCTACACCTTC. As protein: CASSPRQGAYGYTF.

Points on this clone: The same CDR3 is also encoded by other DNA sequences in this sample. The chain couples TRBV7-9 to TRBJ2-5, with 10 positions matching TRBD2. J was trimmed by 4 bases and V by 5 bases; bases with no gene match: 7. Germline CDR1 SEHNR, CDR2 FQNEAQ (reference sequence). The CDR3 is 15 amino acids. CDR3 sequence reads: CASSNVAGGVETQYF. As DNA, the CDR3 is TGTGCCAGCAGCAACGTAGCGGGAGGAGTAGAGACCCAGTACTTC.

The genes are TRBV5-1 and TRBJ2-3, with TRBD2 matching over 7 bases. The CDR3 has 15 amino acids. The trim removed 5 bases at V and 2 bases at J, leaving 8 bases unmatched. Germline CDR1 is SGHRS and CDR2 is YFSETQ. The CDR3 DNA follows: TGCGCCAGCAGTACACCTAGCGGCTACACAGATACGCAGTATTTT. This encodes CASSTPSGYTDTQYF. The complete variable domain, with remaining parts taken from reference TRBV5-1 and TRBJ2-3, reads KAGVTQTPRYLIKTRGQQVTLSCSPISGHRSVSWYQQTPGQGLQFLFEYFSETQRNKGNFPGRFSGRQFSNSRSEMNVSTLELGDSALYLCASSTPSGYTDTQYFGPGTRLTVL.